What follows is one T cell receptor beta chain and its context. Its antigen target is currently unknown. No quality values exist for individual bases; no much larger clone is one base distant. Library generation was performed with the immunoSEQ multiplex PCR assay. Imported from immuneACCESS, the table was reduced by TCRdb to in-frame sequences with V and J called. These copies leave out some clones; in studies compared against another copy, an unresolved V gene accounts for under half, and the cause of the remainder is not known. A total of about 83,000 clones appear in this sample, about 91% of them only once. Together, the top ten hold around 3.3% of the sample. The sample is drawn from a study of T cell changes during pregnancy in multiple sclerosis (dated by TCRdb to between 2018 and 2021). Study-level background: The study looked at changes in the T cell repertoire across pregnancy in women with multiple sclerosis.

The sequence came from a female donor in good health, serving as a control in a pregnancy study. Some clones in this sample may be carry-over from other donors' samples. The sample in question was PBMCs, obtained in the first trimester of pregnancy.

For the CDR3, the sequence is CASSLTLNTEAFF. The DNA sequence is given as TGTGCCAGCAGCTTGACTCTTAACACTGAAGCTTTCTTT. Recombination joined TRBV7-3 with TRBJ1-1, with an unclear D gene assignment. The CDR3 spans 13 residues, from the cysteine through the phenylalanine. Only the CDR3 portion is preserved as DNA: 39 bases, with reading frame beginning at the first base. The germline V gene provides CDR1 SGHTA and CDR2 FQGTGA. Relative to germline, V is 3 bases shorter and J is 2 bases shorter, with 7 bases between their ends.